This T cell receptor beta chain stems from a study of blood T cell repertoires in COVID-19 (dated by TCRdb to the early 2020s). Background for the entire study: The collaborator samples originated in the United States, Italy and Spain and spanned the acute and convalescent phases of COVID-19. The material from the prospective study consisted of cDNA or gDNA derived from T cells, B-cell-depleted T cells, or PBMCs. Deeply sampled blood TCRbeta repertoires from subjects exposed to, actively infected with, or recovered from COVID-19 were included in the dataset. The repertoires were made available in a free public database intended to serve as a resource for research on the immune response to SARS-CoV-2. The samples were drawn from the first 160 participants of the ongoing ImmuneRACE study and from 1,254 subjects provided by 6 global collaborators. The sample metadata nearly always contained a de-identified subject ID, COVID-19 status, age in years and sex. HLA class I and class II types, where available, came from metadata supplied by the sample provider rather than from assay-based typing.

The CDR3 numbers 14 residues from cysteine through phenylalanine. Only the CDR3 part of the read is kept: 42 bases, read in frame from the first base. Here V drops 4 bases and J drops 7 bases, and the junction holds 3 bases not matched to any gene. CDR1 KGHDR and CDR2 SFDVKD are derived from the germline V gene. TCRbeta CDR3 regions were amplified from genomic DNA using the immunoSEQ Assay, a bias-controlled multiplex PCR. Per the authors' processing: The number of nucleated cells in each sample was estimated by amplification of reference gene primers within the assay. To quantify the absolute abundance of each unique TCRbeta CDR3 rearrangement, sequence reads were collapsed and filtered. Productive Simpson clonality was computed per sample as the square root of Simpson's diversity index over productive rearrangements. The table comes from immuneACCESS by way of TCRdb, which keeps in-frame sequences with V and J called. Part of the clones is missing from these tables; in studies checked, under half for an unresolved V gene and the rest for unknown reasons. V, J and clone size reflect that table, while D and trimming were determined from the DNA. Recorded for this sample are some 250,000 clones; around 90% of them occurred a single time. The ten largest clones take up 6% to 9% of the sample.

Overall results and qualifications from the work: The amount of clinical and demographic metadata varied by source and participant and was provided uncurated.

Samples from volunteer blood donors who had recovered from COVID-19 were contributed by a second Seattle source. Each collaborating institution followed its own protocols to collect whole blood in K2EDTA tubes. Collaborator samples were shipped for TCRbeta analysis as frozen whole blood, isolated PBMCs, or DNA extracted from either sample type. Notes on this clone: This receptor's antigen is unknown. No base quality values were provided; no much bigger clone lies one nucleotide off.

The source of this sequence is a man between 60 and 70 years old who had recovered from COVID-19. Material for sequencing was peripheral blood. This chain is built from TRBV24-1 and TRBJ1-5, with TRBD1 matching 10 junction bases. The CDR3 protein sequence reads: CATSEGTGEQPQHF. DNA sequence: TGTGCCACCAGTGAAGGGACAGGGGAACAGCCCCAGCATTTT.